These 10 T cell receptor beta chains were sequenced from one sample in a study of CD8+ T cells in alopecia areata. The treatment: oral pan-JAK inhibitor, 5-10 mg twice daily. RNA extraction was followed by reverse transcription into cDNA, which acted as the sequencing template. Profiled with immunoSEQ multiplex PCR; TCRdb holds only in-frame clones, not every one. There are more than 150,000 clones in the sample; roughly three fifths occur only once, and 10% to 15% lies in the top ten. This specimen consisted of CD8+ T cells sorted from blood, obtained at week 24, from a patient treated with tofacitinib. These receptors all come from a human donor with alopecia areata.

The rearrangement links TRBV4-2 to TRBJ2-5; D unresolved. The CDR3 runs 14 residues. V dropped 0 bases and J dropped 4 bases, with 9 bases sitting between them. CDR1 LGHNA and CDR2 YNFKEQ come from the germline V gene. CDR3 nucleotide sequence: TGTGCCAGCAGCCAAGAAAATCCCCCAGAGACCCAGTACTTC. Protein product: CASSQENPPETQYF.

This clone was observed a few times. The chain links TRBV29-1 to TRBJ1-2; D perhaps matches TRBD1 (5 bases). This CDR3 spans 13 amino acids. Germline V gene sequence: CDR1 SQVTM, CDR2 ANQGSEA. The ends were cut back, 0 bases at V and 7 bases at J, with 12 bases in the middle. The CDR3 sequence: CSVEDPREGGYTF. The DNA for the CDR3 is TGCAGCGTTGAAGATCCCAGGGAAGGTGGCTACACCTTC.

Comment on this clone: The sample holds other DNA sequences that translate to the same CDR3. The chain joins TRBV18 to TRBJ2-6; D unclear. The CDR3 totals 14 residues. The V end lost 3 bases, the J end lost 2 bases, and 5 bases lay between the germline ends. Per the germline V gene, CDR1 is KGHSH and CDR2 is LQKENI. This CDR3 reads CASSPPTGANVLTF. Written as DNA, the CDR3 is TGTGCCAGCTCACCCCCGACTGGGGCCAACGTCCTGACTTTC.

This clone has more than one count but fewer than ten. V is TRBV12-5 and J is TRBJ2-2, with D unclear. V was cut by 1 base and J by 6 bases, with 6 bases left in between. Germline V gene sequence: CDR1 LGHNT, CDR2 FRNRAP. This CDR3 is 13 amino acids long. This chain's CDR3 is CASGLGSPGELFF. In DNA form, the CDR3 reads TGTGCTAGTGGTTTGGGGTCGCCCGGGGAGCTGTTTTTT.

This clone was observed a few times. The chain has TRBV12-5 and TRBJ2-2; D gene uncertain. The CDR3 is 12 amino acids. The V end lost 5 bases, the J end lost 8 bases, and 9 bases lay between the germline ends. The V gene's germline CDR1 is LGHNT and CDR2 FRNRAP. The CDR3 sequence: CASGHSAGELFF. The CDR3 nucleotides are TGTGCTAGTGGTCACAGTGCAGGGGAGCTGTTTTTT.

The chain uses TRBV4-1 and TRBJ1-1, with a tentative D call TRBD1 (5 bases). This CDR3 is built from 13 residues. Looked up from germline, CDR1 is MGHRA and CDR2 is YSYEKL. Trimming shortened V by 4 bases and J by 4 bases, and 10 bases separated the two germline ends. The CDR3, as DNA: TGCGCCAGCAGCCCCGTGGGGGGCACTGAAGCTTTCTTT. Translated: CASSPVGGTEAFF.

The genes are TRBV14 and TRBJ2-1; D call uncertain. Trimming shortened V by 1 base and J by 6 bases, and 7 bases separated the two germline ends. CDR1 and CDR2 (germline): SGHDN, FVKESK. The CDR3 runs to 13 residues. In nucleotides, the CDR3 is TGTGCCAGCAGCCAAGTTCCCGGCAATGAGCAGTTCTTC. This gives the protein CASSQVPGNEQFF.

The CDR3 loop is CASSLGVGTGHPYEQYF. The CDR3 region has the DNA TGTGCCAGCAGCTTAGGAGTAGGGACAGGGCACCCCTACGAGCAGTACTTC. This chain connects TRBV7-9 to TRBJ2-7; 9 bases are shared with TRBD1. The germline CDR1 and CDR2 sequences are SEHNR and FQNEAQ (reference sequence). V trimming: 1 base; J trimming: 2 bases; junction bases outside the gene matches: 9. This CDR3 region has 17 residues.

The J gene is TRBJ1-2, the V gene TRBV7-6; no reliable D call. The CDR3 length is 13 residues. Looked up from germline, CDR1 is SGHVS and CDR2 is FNYEAQ. V was trimmed by 1 base and J by 4 bases, leaving 7 bases between them. The CDR3 loop is CASSLGTGYGYTF. The CDR3 region has the DNA TGTGCCAGCAGCTTAGGGACCGGCTATGGCTACACCTTC.

The chain joins TRBV2 to TRBJ2-1; 10 bases are a match to TRBD1. This CDR3 spans 17 amino acids. Germline assignment: CDR1 SNHLY and CDR2 FYNNEI. V trimming: 0 bases; J trimming: 4 bases; junction bases outside the gene matches: 6. CDR3 nucleotides: TGTGCCAGCAGTGAAGCGGGGACAGGGGAGTTGTACAATGAGCAGTTCTTC. This encodes CASSEAGTGELYNEQFF.